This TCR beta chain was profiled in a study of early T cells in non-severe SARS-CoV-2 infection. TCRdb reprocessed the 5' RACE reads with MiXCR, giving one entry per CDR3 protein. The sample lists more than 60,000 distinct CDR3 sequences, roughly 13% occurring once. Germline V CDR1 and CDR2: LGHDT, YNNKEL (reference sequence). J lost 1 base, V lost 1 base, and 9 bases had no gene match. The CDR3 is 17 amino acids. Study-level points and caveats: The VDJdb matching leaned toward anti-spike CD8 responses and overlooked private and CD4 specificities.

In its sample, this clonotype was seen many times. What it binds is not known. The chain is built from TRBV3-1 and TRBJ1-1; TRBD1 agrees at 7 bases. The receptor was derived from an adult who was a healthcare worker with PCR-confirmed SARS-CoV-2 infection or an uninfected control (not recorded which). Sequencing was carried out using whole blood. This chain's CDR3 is CASSQAVRQGGNTEAFF. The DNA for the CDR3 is TGTGCCAGCAGCCAAGCGGTGAGACAGGGAGGGAACACTGAAGCTTTCTTT.